This entry features one T cell receptor beta chain sequence. The data derive from a study of blood T cell repertoires in COVID-19. Study-level information: T cells, B-cell-depleted T cells, or PBMCs provided the cDNA or gDNA that served as material.

TCRdb's table, derived via immunoSEQ multiplex PCR, lists solely in-frame clones and lacks some. The sample includes around 26,000 clones, 89% of them seen just once. Germline CDR1 SGDLS, CDR2 YYNGEE. The V gene end was trimmed by 5 bases and the J gene end by 2 bases; junction bases not matched to a gene: 2. CDR3 length equals 14 residues. This TCR derives from a human donor in a cohort sampled during active COVID-19. The J gene is TRBJ1-3, the V gene TRBV9; 9 positions agree with TRBD1. The sample comprised peripheral blood. CDR3 bases: TGTGCCAGCAGTGGGGACAGGGCTGGAAACACCATATATTTT. It specifies CASSGDRAGNTIYF.